This section outlines one T cell receptor beta chain sequence together with its context. No antigen is known for it. Starting from PBMCs, sorting isolated CD4+ and CD8+ T cells. The CDR3 spans 17 residues. This entry belongs to a study of CD8+ T cells in alopecia areata. Overall study findings and caveats: Higher clonality was seen in lesional scalp than in normal scalp, especially in alopecia totalis/universalis. In patients, TCRs were shared less clearly than in mice, and HLA may possibly be involved.

After isolation, RNA underwent reverse transcription to generate cDNA as the sequencing template. The data were produced by immunoSEQ multiplex PCR, yet TCRdb's version contains in-frame clones alone and is incomplete. The sample includes about 120,000 clones, 55% to 70% of them seen just once. The chain carries TRBV21-1 and TRBJ2-1; the table's D call, TRBD2, has no DNA check behind it. TRBV21-1 is assigned pseudogene status. The receptor was derived from a human donor in good health. Sequencing input: CD4+ T cells sorted from blood. The CDR3: CASSKKDKAGGTNEQFF. The CDR3 DNA reads TGTGCCAGCAGCAAAAAAGACAAGGCCGGGGGAACTAATGAGCAGTTCTTC.